Here is one TCR beta chain with its context. The target antigen is unknown. CDR1 is SGHTA and CDR2 is FQGNSA in the germline V gene. With 3 bases removed from V and 5 bases from J, the gap between germline ends came to 13 bases. The CDR3 consists of 15 residues. These data belong to a study of T cell repertoires in cytomegalovirus infection. Background on the study: Through public TCR beta signatures, both CMV infection and matching HLA type were indicated. Study-level findings and limits: Public TCR beta family frequency separated CMV-and-HLA carriers, including in an independent cohort. HLA-C-restricted CMV-specific TCR beta clonotypes were dominant in the ex vivo response.

MiXCR was run by TCRdb on the reads, yielding one entry per CDR3 protein. The sample shows approximately 190,000 distinct CDR3 sequences, 8.5% to 10% of them seen only once. Sequencing used PBMCs. The clonotype comes from a human donor in good health (CMV status not recorded). Some clones in this sample may be carry-over from other donors' samples. The chain recombines TRBV7-2 with TRBJ2-2; D possibly matches TRBD1 or TRBD2 (5 bases each). The CDR3 coding sequence is TGTGCCAGCAGCTTGGAACGGGGCGGGACCGGGGAGCTGTTTTTT. Protein product: CASSLERGGTGELFF.